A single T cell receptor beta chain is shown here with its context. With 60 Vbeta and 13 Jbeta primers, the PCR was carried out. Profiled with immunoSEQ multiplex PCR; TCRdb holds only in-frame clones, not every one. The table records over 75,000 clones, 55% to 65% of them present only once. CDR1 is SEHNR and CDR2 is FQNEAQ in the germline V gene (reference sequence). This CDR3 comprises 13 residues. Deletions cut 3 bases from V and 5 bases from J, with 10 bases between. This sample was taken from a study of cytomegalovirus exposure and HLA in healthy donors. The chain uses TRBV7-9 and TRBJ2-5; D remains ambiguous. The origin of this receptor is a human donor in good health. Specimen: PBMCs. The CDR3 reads CASSFVSAETQYF. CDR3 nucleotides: TGTGCCAGCAGCTTCGTCTCAGCGGAGACCCAGTACTTC.